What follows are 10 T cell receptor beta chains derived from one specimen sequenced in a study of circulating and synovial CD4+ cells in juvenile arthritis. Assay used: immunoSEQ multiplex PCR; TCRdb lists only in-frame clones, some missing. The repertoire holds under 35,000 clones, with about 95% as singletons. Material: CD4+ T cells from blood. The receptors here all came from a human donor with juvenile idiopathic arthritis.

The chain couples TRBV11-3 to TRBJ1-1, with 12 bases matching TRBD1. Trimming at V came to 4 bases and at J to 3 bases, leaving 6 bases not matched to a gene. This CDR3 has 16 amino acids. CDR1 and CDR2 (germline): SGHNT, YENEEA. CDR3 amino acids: CASSSGTGGRYTEAFF. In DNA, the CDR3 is TGTGCCAGCAGCTCGGGGACAGGGGGCCGATACACTGAAGCTTTCTTT.

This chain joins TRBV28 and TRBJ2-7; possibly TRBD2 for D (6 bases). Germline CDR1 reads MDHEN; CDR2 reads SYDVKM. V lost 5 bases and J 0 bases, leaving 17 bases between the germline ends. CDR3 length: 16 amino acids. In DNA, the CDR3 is TGTGCCAGCAGTGACCTCGGGAGACCTCCCTCCTACGAGCAGTACTTC. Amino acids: CASSDLGRPPSYEQYF.

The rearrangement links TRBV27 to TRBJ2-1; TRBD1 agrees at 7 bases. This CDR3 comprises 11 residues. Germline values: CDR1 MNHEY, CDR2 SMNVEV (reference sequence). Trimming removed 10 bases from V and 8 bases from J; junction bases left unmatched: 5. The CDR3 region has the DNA TGTGCCACTGCGGACAGGCATGAGCAGTTCTTC. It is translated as CATADRHEQFF.

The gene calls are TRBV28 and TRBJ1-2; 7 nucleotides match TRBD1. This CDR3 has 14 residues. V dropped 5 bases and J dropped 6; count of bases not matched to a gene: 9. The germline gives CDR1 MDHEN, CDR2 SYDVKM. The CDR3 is CASSTPGQEHGYTF. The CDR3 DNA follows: TGTGCCAGCAGTACACCTGGACAGGAGCATGGCTACACCTTC.

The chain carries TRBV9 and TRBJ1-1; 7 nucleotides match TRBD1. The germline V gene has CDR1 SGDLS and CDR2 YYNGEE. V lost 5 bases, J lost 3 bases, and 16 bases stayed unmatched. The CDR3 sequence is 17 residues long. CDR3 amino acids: CASSVETGHRGDTEAFF. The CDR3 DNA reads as TGTGCCAGCAGTGTTGAAACTGGGCACAGGGGCGACACTGAAGCTTTCTTT.

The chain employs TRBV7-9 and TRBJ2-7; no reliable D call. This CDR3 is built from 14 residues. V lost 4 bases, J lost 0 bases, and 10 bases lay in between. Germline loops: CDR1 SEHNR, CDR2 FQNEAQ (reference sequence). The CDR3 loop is CASSSQRSSYEQYF. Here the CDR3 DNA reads TGTGCCAGCAGCTCCCAGAGGAGCTCCTACGAGCAGTACTTC. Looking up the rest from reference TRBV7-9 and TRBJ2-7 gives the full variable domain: DTGVSQNPRHKITKRGQNVTFRCDPISEHNRLYWYRQTLGQGPEFLTYFQNEAQLEKSRLLSDRFSAERPKGSFSTLEIQRTEQGDSAMYLCASSSQRSSYEQYFGPGTRLTVT.

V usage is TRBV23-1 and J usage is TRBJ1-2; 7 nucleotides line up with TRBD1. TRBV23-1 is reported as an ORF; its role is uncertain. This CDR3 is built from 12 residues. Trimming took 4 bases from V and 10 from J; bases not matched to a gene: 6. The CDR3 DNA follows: TGCGCCAGCAGTCGCGAGACAGGGACCTACACCTTC. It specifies CASSRETGTYTF.

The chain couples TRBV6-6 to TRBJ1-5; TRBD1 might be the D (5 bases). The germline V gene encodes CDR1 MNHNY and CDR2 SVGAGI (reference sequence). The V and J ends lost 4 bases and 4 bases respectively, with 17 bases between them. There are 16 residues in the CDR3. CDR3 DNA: TGTGCCAGCAGTTTCCAAAGACAGACTCCGAATCAGCCCCAGCATTTT. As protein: CASSFQRQTPNQPQHF.

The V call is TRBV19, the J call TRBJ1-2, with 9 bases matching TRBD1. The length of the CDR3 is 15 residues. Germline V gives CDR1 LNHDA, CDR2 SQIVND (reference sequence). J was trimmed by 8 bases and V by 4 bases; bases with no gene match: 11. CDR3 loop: CASSNPLSGTGGYTF. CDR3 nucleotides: TGTGCCAGTAGTAACCCGCTCTCTGGGACAGGGGGCTACACCTTC.

The CDR3 region is CASSPTASGGLYEQYF. The CDR3 coding sequence is TGTGCCAGCAGCCCCACAGCTAGCGGGGGACTCTACGAGCAGTACTTC. The chain recombines TRBV5-4 with TRBJ2-7, with 10 bases identical to TRBD2. CDR1 is SGHNT, CDR2 YYREEE, per germline (reference sequence). This CDR3 has 16 residues. J lost 3 bases, V lost 4 bases, and 10 bases had no gene match.